Listed below are T cell receptor beta chains from one sample, sequenced in a study of beta chain features in type 1 diabetes. Profiling relied on immunoSEQ multiplex PCR, and the TCRdb table lists in-frame clones only, not all of them. This sample yields some 200,000 clones, of which 15% to 20% are seen a single time; 0.07% to 0.095% belongs to the top ten. Sequencing input: naive CD4+ T cells from blood. The receptor source for this set is a man between 25 and 39 years old with type 1 diabetes. The CDR3 runs from the conserved cysteine through the conserved F or W. Each record gives: J gene, D gene, V gene, clone size, CDR3 DNA, CDR3 protein. The D gene is left open where the match is weak. Some rows have no size entry. The others give once, few or many, or a class for an expanded clone.

J gene: TRBJ2-1; D gene: NA; V gene: TRBV9; clone size: NA; CDR3 DNA: TGTGCCAGCAGCGCCGGGACTGGGAGCTACAATGAGCAGTTCTTC; CDR3 protein: CASSAGTGSYNEQFF
J gene: TRBJ2-1; D gene: TRBD2; V gene: TRBV25-1; clone size: NA; CDR3 DNA: TGTGCCAGCAGAGTAAATAGCGGGAGAGGGTATGAGCAGTTCTTC; CDR3 protein: CASRVNSGRGYEQFF
J gene: TRBJ2-1; D gene: NA; V gene: TRBV6-5; clone size: NA; CDR3 DNA: TGTGCCAGCACCGCACAGGGCGATGAGCAGTTCTTC; CDR3 protein: CASTAQGDEQFF
J gene: TRBJ2-3; D gene: NA; V gene: TRBV7-2; clone size: few; CDR3 DNA: TGTGCCAGCAGCAGGGGGTTGGCAGATACGCAGTATTTT; CDR3 protein: CASSRGLADTQYF
J gene: TRBJ2-4; D gene: NA; V gene: TRBV20-1; clone size: few; CDR3 DNA: TGCAGTGCCCAGTCCTGGATTCAGTACTTC; CDR3 protein: CSAQSWIQYF
J gene: TRBJ2-1; D gene: NA; V gene: TRBV14; clone size: few; CDR3 DNA: TGTGCCAGCAGCCAAGATCTGGTAGGGAACAATGAGCAGTTCTTC; CDR3 protein: CASSQDLVGNNEQFF
J gene: TRBJ2-7; D gene: NA; V gene: TRBV7-2; clone size: few; CDR3 DNA: TGTGCCAGCAGCATCGGACGGTCCTACGAGCAGTACTTC; CDR3 protein: CASSIGRSYEQYF
J gene: TRBJ2-1; D gene: NA; V gene: TRBV12-2; clone size: NA; CDR3 DNA: TGTGCAAGTCTCTACTCCGATACCTACAATGAGCAGTTCTTC; CDR3 protein: CASLYSDTYNEQFF
J gene: TRBJ2-1; D gene: TRBD1; V gene: TRBV7-3; clone size: NA; CDR3 DNA: TGTGCCAGCAGCTTAGGGGGACAGAACAATGAGCAGTTCTTC; CDR3 protein: CASSLGGQNNEQFF
J gene: TRBJ2-4; D gene: NA; V gene: TRBV13; clone size: many; CDR3 DNA: TGTGCCAGCAGCCCCACTAATGTTGGCATTCAGTACTTC; CDR3 protein: CASSPTNVGIQYF
J gene: TRBJ2-3; D gene: TRBD1; V gene: TRBV2; clone size: few; CDR3 DNA: TGTGCCAGCAGGACAGGGCCAAGCACAGATACGCAGTATTTT; CDR3 protein: CASRTGPSTDTQYF
J gene: TRBJ2-1; D gene: TRBD1; V gene: TRBV27; clone size: few; CDR3 DNA: TGTGCCAGCAGTTTCGGGACAGGGGTCTGGAATGAGCAGTTCTTC; CDR3 protein: CASSFGTGVWNEQFF
J gene: TRBJ1-1; D gene: NA; V gene: TRBV30; clone size: NA; CDR3 DNA: TGTGCCTGGAGTGTGAGGGAGAACACTGAAGCTTTCTTT; CDR3 protein: CAWSVRENTEAFF
J gene: TRBJ2-2; D gene: NA; V gene: TRBV4-2; clone size: NA; CDR3 DNA: TGTGCCAGCAGCCAAGCGCCCCGGTCGGGTTGGACCGGGGAGCTGTTTTTT; CDR3 protein: CASSQAPRSGWTGELFF